The clone carrying this TCR beta chain was counted only a few times. Its matching antigen is unknown. A sample-barcoded 5' primer and a J-beta primer mix were used in a second PCR of about 7 to 12 cycles. TCRdb re-called the 5' RACE reads with MiXCR, one entry per CDR3 protein. The table lists 750,000 to 950,000 distinct CDR3 sequences, more than 25% of them singletons. The record originates from a study of blood T cells in healthy people across ages. Study results and caveats: A greater number of naive CD4+ cells and higher diversity distinguished long-lived donors from aged donors.

This CDR3 is 14 amino acids long. Germline-derived CDR1 and CDR2 are ENHRY and SYGVKD. Another study also made use of these data, one on T cells of mothers and their children.

V usage is TRBV10-3 and J usage is TRBJ2-5, with D uncertain. The better agreement between TRBJ2-7 and the DNA end casts doubt on the J call. The clonotype comes from a boy between 5 and 17 years old in good health. The sequencing input was blood. The CDR3 coding sequence is TGTGCCATCAGTGAGTCGAATGGTATAGGCGAGCAGTACTTC. Its translation is CAISESNGIGEQYF.